This T cell receptor (beta chain) was identified during a study of regulatory T cells in long-lasting Graves disease. Study outcomes and limitations: Under persistent disease, TRBV28, TRBJ1-2 and TRBJ2-5 were used preferentially.

Time point reported: persistent/refractory GD, antithyroid drugs over 5 years with positive TRAb. Scientists built the TCR library using RNA that was extracted from PBMCs. Sequencing libraries for TCR beta were prepared with iRepertoire HTBI primers and Arm-PCR of CDR3 regions. TCRdb re-derived calls from the multiplex PCR reads in MiXCR, one entry per CDR3 protein. Among a few hundred thousand distinct CDR3 sequences listed, less than 25% were seen once. CDR3 length: 15 residues. Trimming left V 4 bases short and J 6 bases short, with 16 bases between. Germline V gene sequence: CDR1 MDHEN, CDR2 SYDVKM. This clonotype was seen ten or more times. As yet, its antigen is unknown.

Sequencing used peripheral blood mononuclear cells (PBMCs), obtained when the disease was refractory, from a patient treated with antithyroid drugs. The source is a female donor with Graves disease. The chain joins TRBV28 to TRBJ1-5, with no clear D. The CDR3 loop reads CASSSDSGGSQPQHF. The CDR3, as DNA: TGTGCCAGCAGTTCGGACTCGGGCGGGAGTCAGCCCCAGCATTTT.